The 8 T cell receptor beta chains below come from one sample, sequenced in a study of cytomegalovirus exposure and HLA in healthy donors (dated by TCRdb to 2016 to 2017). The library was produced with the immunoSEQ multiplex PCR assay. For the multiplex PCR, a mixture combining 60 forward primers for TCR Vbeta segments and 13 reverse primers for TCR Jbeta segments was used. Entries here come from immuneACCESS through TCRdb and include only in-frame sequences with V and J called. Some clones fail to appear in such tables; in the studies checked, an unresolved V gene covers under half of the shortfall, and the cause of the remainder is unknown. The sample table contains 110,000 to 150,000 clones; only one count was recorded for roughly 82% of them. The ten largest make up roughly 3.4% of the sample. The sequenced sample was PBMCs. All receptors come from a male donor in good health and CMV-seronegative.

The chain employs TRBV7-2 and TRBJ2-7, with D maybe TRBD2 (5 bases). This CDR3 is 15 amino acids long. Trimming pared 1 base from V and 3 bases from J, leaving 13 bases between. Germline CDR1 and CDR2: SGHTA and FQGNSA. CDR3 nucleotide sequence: TGTGCCAGCAGCTTAGAGCGGAATTTCCTCTACGAGCAGTACTTC. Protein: CASSLERNFLYEQYF. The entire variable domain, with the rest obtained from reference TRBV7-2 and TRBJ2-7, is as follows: GAGVSQSPSNKVTEKGKDVELRCDPISGHTALYWYRQSLGQGLEFLIYFQGNSAPDKSGLPSDRFSAERTGGSVSTLTIQRTQQEDSAVYLCASSLERNFLYEQYFGPGTRLTVT.

The CDR3, as DNA: TGTGCCAGCAGCCCATTAGGTCGGGATCAGCCCCAGCATTTT. Amino acids: CASSPLGRDQPQHF. The chain carries TRBV27 and TRBJ1-5; the D is unclear. The CDR3 is made up of 14 amino acids. Germline V gene data show CDR1 as MNHEY and CDR2 as SMNVEV (reference sequence). With 6 bases removed from V and 5 bases from J, the gap between germline ends came to 14 bases.

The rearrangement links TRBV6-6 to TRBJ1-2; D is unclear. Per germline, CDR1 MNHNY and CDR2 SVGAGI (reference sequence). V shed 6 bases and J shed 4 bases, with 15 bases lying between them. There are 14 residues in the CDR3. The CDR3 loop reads CASSPELPFYGYTF. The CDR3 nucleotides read TGTGCCAGCAGCCCAGAATTACCCTTCTATGGCTACACCTTC.

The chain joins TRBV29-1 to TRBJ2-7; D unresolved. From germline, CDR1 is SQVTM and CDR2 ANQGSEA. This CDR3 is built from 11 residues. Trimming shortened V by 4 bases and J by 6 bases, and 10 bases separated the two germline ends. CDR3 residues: CSVGSSTEQYF. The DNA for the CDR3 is TGCAGCGTTGGGTCTAGTACCGAGCAGTACTTC.

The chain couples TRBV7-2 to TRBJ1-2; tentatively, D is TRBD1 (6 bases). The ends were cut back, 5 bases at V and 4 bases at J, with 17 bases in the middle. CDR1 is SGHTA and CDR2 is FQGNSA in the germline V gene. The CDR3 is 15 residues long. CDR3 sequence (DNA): TGTGCCAGCAGCGAATCCGGGACATCGATCTATGGCTACACCTTC. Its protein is CASSESGTSIYGYTF. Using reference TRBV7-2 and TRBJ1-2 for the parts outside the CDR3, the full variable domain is GAGVSQSPSNKVTEKGKDVELRCDPISGHTALYWYRQSLGQGLEFLIYFQGNSAPDKSGLPSDRFSAERTGGSVSTLTIQRTQQEDSAVYLCASSESGTSIYGYTFGSGTRLTVV.

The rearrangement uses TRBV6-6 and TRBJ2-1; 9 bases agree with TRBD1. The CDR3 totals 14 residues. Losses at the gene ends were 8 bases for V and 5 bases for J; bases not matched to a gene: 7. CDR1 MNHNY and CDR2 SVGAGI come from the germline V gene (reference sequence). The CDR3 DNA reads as TGTGCCAGCCGAGCCGGGACAGGGAACAATGAGCAGTTCTTC. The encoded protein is CASRAGTGNNEQFF.

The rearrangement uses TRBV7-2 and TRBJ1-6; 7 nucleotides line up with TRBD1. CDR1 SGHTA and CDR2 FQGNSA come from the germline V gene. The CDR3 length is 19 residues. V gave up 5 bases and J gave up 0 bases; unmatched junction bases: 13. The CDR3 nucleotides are TGTGCCAGCAGCCCAATTGACAGGGCTTATAGCTCCTATAATTCACCCCTCCACTTT. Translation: CASSPIDRAYSSYNSPLHF.

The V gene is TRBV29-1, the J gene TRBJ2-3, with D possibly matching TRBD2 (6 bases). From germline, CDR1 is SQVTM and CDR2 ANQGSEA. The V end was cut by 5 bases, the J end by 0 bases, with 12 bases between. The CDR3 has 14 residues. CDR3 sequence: CSVFPGTSTDTQYF. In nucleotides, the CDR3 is TGCAGCGTTTTTCCCGGGACTAGCACAGATACGCAGTATTTT.